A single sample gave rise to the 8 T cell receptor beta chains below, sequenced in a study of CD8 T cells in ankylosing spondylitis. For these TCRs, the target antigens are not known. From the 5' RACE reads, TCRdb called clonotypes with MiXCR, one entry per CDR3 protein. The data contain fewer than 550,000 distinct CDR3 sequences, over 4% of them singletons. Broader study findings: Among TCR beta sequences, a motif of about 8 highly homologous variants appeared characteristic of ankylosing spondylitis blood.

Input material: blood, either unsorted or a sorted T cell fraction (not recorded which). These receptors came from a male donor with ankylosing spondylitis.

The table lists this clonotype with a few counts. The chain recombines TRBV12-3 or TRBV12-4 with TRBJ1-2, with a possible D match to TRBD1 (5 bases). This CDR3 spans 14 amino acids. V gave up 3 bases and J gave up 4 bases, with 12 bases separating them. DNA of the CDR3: TGTGCCAGCAGTTTTAGCAGGGCCTCCTATGGCTACACCTTC. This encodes CASSFSRASYGYTF.

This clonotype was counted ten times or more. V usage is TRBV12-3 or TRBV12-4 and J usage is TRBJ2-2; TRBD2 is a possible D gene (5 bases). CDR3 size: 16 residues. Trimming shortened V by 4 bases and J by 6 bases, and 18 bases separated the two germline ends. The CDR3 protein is CASSSRGSGRPGELFF. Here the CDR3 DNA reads TGTGCCAGCAGTTCCCGCGGTTCGGGGAGACCCGGGGAGCTGTTTTTT.

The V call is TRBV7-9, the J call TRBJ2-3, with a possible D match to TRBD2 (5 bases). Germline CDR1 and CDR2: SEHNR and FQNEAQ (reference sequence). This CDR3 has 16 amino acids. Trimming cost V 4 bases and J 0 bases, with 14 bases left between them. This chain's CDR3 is CASSSVRGSSTDTQYF. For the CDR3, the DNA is TGTGCCAGCAGCTCTGTGAGAGGGAGTAGCACAGATACGCAGTATTTT.

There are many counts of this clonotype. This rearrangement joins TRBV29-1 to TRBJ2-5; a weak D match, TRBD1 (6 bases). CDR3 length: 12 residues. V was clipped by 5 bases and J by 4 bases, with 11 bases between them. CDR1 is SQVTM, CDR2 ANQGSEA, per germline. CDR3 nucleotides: TGCAGCGTTAACAGGGTCATAGAGACCCAGTACTTC. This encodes CSVNRVIETQYF.

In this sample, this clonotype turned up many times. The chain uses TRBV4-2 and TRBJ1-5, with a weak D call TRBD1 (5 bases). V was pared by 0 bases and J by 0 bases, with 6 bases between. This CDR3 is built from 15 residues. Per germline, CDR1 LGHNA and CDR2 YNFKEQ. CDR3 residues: CASSQDRVSNQPQHF. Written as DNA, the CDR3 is TGTGCCAGCAGCCAAGACAGGGTTAGCAATCAGCCCCAGCATTTT.

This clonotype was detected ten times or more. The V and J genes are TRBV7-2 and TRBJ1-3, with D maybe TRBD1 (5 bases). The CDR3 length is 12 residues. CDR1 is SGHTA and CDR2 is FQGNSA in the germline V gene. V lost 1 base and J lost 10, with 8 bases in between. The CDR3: CASSLGRETIYF. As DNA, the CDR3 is TGTGCCAGCAGCTTAGGCAGGGAAACCATATATTTT.

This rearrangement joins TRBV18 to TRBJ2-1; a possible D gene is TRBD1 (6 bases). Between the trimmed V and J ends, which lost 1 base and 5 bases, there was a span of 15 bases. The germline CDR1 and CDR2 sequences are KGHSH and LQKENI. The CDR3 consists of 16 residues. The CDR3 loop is CASSPQGDPFDNEQFF. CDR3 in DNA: TGTGCCAGCTCACCACAGGGGGACCCCTTCGACAATGAGCAGTTCTTC.

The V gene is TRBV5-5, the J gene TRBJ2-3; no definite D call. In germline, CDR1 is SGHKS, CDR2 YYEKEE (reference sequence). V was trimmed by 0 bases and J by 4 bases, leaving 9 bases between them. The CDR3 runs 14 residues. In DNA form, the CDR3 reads TGTGCCAGCAGCTTGGTAGCTGGGCCAGATACGCAGTATTTT. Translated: CASSLVAGPDTQYF.